This T cell receptor beta chain emerged from a study of T cell responses to AZD1222 COVID-19 vaccine (dated by TCRdb to 2020 to 2023). About the study as a whole: AZD1222 recipients with second doses at about 4 weeks or about 12 weeks were pooled, because spike-specific TCR depth and breadth did not differ between schedules. TCR sequencing was performed for approximately 240 trial participants, of whom about 200 were given two doses of AZD1222 and around 25 were given two doses of MenACWY control vaccine. Trial participants were enrolled into age subgroups of 18-55, 56-69 and 70-plus years, which contained about 150, 28 and 57 TCR-sequenced participants, respectively.

The CDR3 regions of human TCRbeta chains were analyzed by immunosequencing. Per the authors' processing: Repertoire TCRs were matched against a reference library of SARS-CoV-2-specific TCRs generated with the MIRA antigen-specificity platform. Breadth meant the fraction of unique TCRs that were SARS-CoV-2-associated, whereas depth meant the fraction of total T cells that were SARS-CoV-2-associated. Each spike-specific TCR was assigned to its reactive spike region and to a CD4 or CD8 class using the MIRA data. Log10-transformed breadth and depth values were compared by one-way ANOVA with Sidak's multiple comparisons tests. Here the immuneACCESS table is served through TCRdb, limited to in-frame sequences with V and J called. Missing clones are a known gap in these copies; in checked studies unresolved V genes cover under half, and the rest lacks a known reason. V and J calls and clone size come straight from that table; D and trimming were deduced from the DNA. The sample contains 85,000 to 100,000 clones, around 90% of them found a single time. The ten most abundant clones make up 3.5% to 4.5% of the sample.

Comment on this clone: Its antigen remains undetermined. Per-base qualities were not stored, and no clone one base away is much larger.

This sample's time point label indicates: baseline before first vaccination. Vaccinee samples were obtained from the UK trials COV001 and COV002, which included a single-blind randomized controlled phase 2/3 trial of AZD1222 (ChAdOx1 nCoV-19) in healthy adults. Trial participant PBMC samples were collected at day 0 and day 28 after the second dose for TCRbeta chain sequencing. From the cysteine through the phenylalanine, the CDR3 covers 15 amino acids. Only the CDR3 part of the read is kept: 45 bases, read in frame from the first base. From a lookup of the germline V gene (reference sequence), CDR1 and CDR2 are PRHDT and FYEKMQ. V sheds 5 bases and J sheds 4 bases, leaving 18 bases between their ends. General conclusions and limits of the study: The 56-69-year group was small, and its depth increase did not reach significance, likely because of low power. After two AZD1222 doses, both the breadth and the depth of spike-specific TCRs were significantly higher than at day 0 and than in MenACWY recipients. Because no day 14 peak-response samples were available, repertoires were characterized only after the peak T cell response. Reportedly, almost half of the unique spike-specific TCRs recognized epitopes lying outside the regions that are mutated in the B.1.351 and B.1.1.7 variants. CD4 TCRs associated with the vaccine covered the entire spike protein, and the dominant responses were in regions 160-218 and 743-854. Conclusions about previously exposed vaccinees were limited because only six AZD1222 recipients were SARS-CoV-2 seropositive at baseline. Most participants were white British and females outnumbered males, and the authors suggested that clonal diversity may have been underestimated.

This clonotype was sampled from an adult in good health. The rearrangement combines TRBV13 with TRBJ2-7; a tentative D call is TRBD2 (5 bases match). The source material was peripheral blood, sampled on day 0 of AZD1222 vaccination. The sequenced DNA is TGTGCCAGCAGCCACCGTGAGGGAGTACCGTACGAGCAGTACTTC. Its translation reads: CASSHREGVPYEQYF. Supplemented by the reference TRBV13 and TRBJ2-7 proteins around the CDR3, the complete variable domain is AAGVIQSPRHLIKEKRETATLKCYPIPRHDTVYWYQQGPGQDPQFLISFYEKMQSDKGSIPDRFSAQQFSDYHSELNMSSLELGDSALYFCASSHREGVPYEQYFGPGTRLTVT.